This record concerns one TCR beta chain sequence. The data belong to a study of blood T cell repertoires in COVID-19. Overall study: The samples span acute and convalescent COVID-19 from the United States, Italy and Spain. T cells, B-cell-depleted T cells, or PBMCs supplied cDNA or gDNA.

Original handling: The authors estimated nucleated cell counts from reference gene primer amplification. Sequenced by immunoSEQ multiplex PCR; TCRdb stores in-frame clones only, minus some. V, J and clone size reflect that table, while D and trimming were determined from the DNA. The repertoire holds approximately 250,000 clones, with about 89% as singletons. Trimming took 3 bases from V and 5 from J; bases not matched to a gene: 9. CDR3 length: 15 residues. Per germline, CDR1 SGDLS and CDR2 YYNGEE. The rearrangement joins TRBV9 to TRBJ2-5; TRBD2 agrees at 8 bases. The sample consisted of peripheral blood. This TCR came from a middle-aged man with active or convalescent COVID-19. CDR3 nucleotide sequence: TGTGCCAGCAGCGCGGCCGGGGGGGCCCCGGAGACCCAGTACTTC. Encoded protein: CASSAAGGAPETQYF.